A single sample is the source of the 3 T cell receptor beta chains below, sequenced in a study of brain T cells in children with intractable seizures. Clones were sequenced by immunoSEQ multiplex PCR, and TCRdb holds only the in-frame ones, with some missing. The sample records roughly 64,000 clones, more than 95% being singletons. This specimen was peripheral blood, taken at surgery. The receptors come from a boy under two years old with focal cortical dysplasia and intractable seizures.

This chain uses TRBV4-3 with TRBJ1-1; TRBD1 is a possible D gene (5 bases). V was shortened by 4 bases and J by 5 bases, with 17 bases between the two germline ends. The CDR3 is 15 residues long. Germline V CDR1 and CDR2: LGHNA, YSLEER. CDR3 DNA: TGCGCCAGCAGCCGTGCTTGGGGCCCGGGGACTGAAGCTTTCTTT. Translated: CASSRAWGPGTEAFF.

The chain joins TRBV4-2 to TRBJ2-5, with D unclear. Germline values: CDR1 LGHNA, CDR2 YNFKEQ. V was pared by 4 bases and J by 5 bases, with 11 bases between. The length of the CDR3 is 13 residues. CDR3 sequence reads: CASSRLGRETQYF. The CDR3, as DNA: TGTGCCAGCAGCCGACTGGGCAGGGAGACCCAGTACTTC.

The rearrangement joins TRBV7-9 to TRBJ2-1; possible D gene TRBD2, 6 bases. Germline CDR1 SEHNR, CDR2 FQNEAQ (reference sequence). The CDR3 is 13 residues long. Trimming removed 3 bases from V and 6 bases from J, with 9 bases in between. In DNA form, the CDR3 reads TGTGCCAGCAGCTTCCCTAGCGCCAATGAGCAGTTCTTC. Encoded protein: CASSFPSANEQFF.